The rows below give T cell receptor beta chains drawn from one sample of a study of blood T cell repertoires in COVID-19. The assay was immunoSEQ multiplex PCR, and TCRdb's table has in-frame clones only and misses some. This table holds over 200,000 clones, around 90% found once. Sequencing input: peripheral blood. These receptors came from a man aged 55 to 70 who had recovered from COVID-19. Each CDR3 is given with its conserved first and last residue. The order of the fields is clone size, D gene, J gene, V gene, CDR3 protein, CDR3 DNA. The D gene is left open where the match is weak. Clone size appears in some rows only: once, few, many, or a class for an expanded clone.

>NA|NA|TRBJ1-6|TRBV25-1
CASSGRDSPLHF
TGTGCCAGCAGTGGCCGGGATTCACCCCTCCACTTT
>NA|NA|TRBJ2-2|TRBV27
CASSLSQRTGELFF
TGTGCCAGCAGTTTATCCCAGAGGACCGGGGAGCTGTTTTTT
>NA|NA|TRBJ1-4|TRBV7-3
CASSKSGGTNEKLFF
TGTGCCAGCAGCAAAAGCGGGGGAACTAATGAAAAACTGTTTTTT
>NA|TRBD2|TRBJ2-3|TRBV7-3
CASSVGGAGAPRDTQYF
TGTGCCAGCAGCGTGGGGGGAGCGGGGGCCCCGCGGGATACGCAGTATTTT
>NA|NA|TRBJ2-1|TRBV15
CATSRVADEQFF
TGTGCCACCAGCAGAGTGGCCGATGAGCAGTTCTTC
>NA|NA|TRBJ1-5|TRBV7-3
CASLGAQHF
TGTGCCAGTCTAGGGGCCCAGCATTTT
>once|NA|TRBJ1-4|TRBV5-4
CASTTLGGTNEKLFF
TGTGCCAGCACCACTTTAGGAGGGACTAATGAAAAACTGTTTTTT
>once|TRBD2|TRBJ2-1|TRBV7-3
CASSPTTASGAYNEQFF
TGTGCCAGCAGCCCAACCACAGCTAGCGGGGCCTACAATGAGCAGTTCTTC
>NA|TRBD1|TRBJ1-2|TRBV27
CASRNLGQGRGYTF
TGTGCCAGCAGAAACCTGGGACAGGGTCGTGGCTACACCTTC
>NA|NA|TRBJ2-5|TRBV18
CAGRPSGSETQYF
TGTGCCGGCCGACCTAGTGGCTCTGAGACCCAGTACTTC
>NA|NA|TRBJ1-4|TRBV25-1
CASSEYRGRTNEKLFF
TGTGCCAGCAGTGAATACCGTGGGAGAACTAATGAAAAACTGTTTTTT
>few|TRBD1|TRBJ1-1|TRBV13
CASSLARQGYTEAFF
TGTGCCAGCAGCTTAGCCAGACAGGGGTACACTGAAGCTTTCTTT
>few|NA|TRBJ2-1|TRBV13
CASSTLRAGESSYNEQFF
TGTGCCAGCAGCACCCTTAGGGCCGGGGAGAGCTCCTACAATGAGCAGTTCTTC
>NA|NA|TRBJ1-1|TRBV5-1
CASSLGVNTEAFF
TGCGCCAGCAGCTTAGGGGTGAACACTGAAGCTTTCTTT
>NA|NA|TRBJ1-5|TRBV27
CASSFRWTDTKGQPQHF
TGTGCCAGCAGTTTCCGGTGGACCGATACAAAGGGGCAGCCCCAGCATTTT
>NA|TRBD1|TRBJ1-3|TRBV9
CASSASTGNGNTIYF
TGTGCCAGCAGCGCCTCGACAGGGAACGGAAACACCATATATTTT
>NA|NA|TRBJ1-1|TRBV19
CASSTISGQGKNTEAFF
TGTGCCAGTAGTACCATCTCGGGCCAGGGAAAGAACACTGAAGCTTTCTTT